The 23 T cell receptor beta chains reported below all come from one sample, sequenced in a study of naive and memory T cell subsets. Both TRBC1 and TRBC2 were covered by a beta constant-region primer of two equimolar oligonucleotides. Four rounds of PCR amplified the ligated cDNA using nested alpha and beta constant-region primers plus SP2. Each CDR3 protein is one row after TCRdb ran MiXCR on the UMI-ligation and nested PCR reads. The sample shows approximately 80,000 distinct CDR3 sequences, approximately 10% of them seen only once. What was sequenced was naive CD8+ T cells from blood. The receptors come from a human donor in good health.

In this sample, this clonotype turned up a few times. This chain connects TRBV5-1 to TRBJ1-2; D remains ambiguous. CDR3 size: 14 residues. CDR1 and CDR2 from the germline V gene are SGHRS and YFSETQ. Trimming cost V 0 bases and J 8 bases, with 14 bases left between them. This chain's CDR3 is CASSLGMDLYGYTF. DNA for the CDR3: TGCGCCAGCAGCTTGGGTATGGACCTGTACGGCTACACCTTC.

V gene TRBV6-2 or TRBV6-3 combines with J gene TRBJ2-7, with D possibly matching TRBD2 (5 bases). V lost 2 bases and J 3 bases, leaving 8 bases between the germline ends. The germline gives CDR1 MNHEY, CDR2 SVGEGT. The CDR3 length is 13 residues. The CDR3: CASSYGEYYEQYF. DNA of the CDR3: TGTGCCAGCAGTTACGGGGAGTACTACGAGCAGTACTTC.

This clonotype was seen a handful of times. J is TRBJ2-3 and V is TRBV4-1, with unresolved D. Trimming removed 1 base at V and 6 bases at J, with 11 bases between. This CDR3 contains 14 residues. Germline values: CDR1 MGHRA, CDR2 YSYEKL. CDR3 amino acids: CASSQGADGDTQYF. The CDR3 DNA reads TGCGCCAGCAGCCAAGGGGCGGATGGGGATACGCAGTATTTT.

J is TRBJ2-3 and V is TRBV27; no firm D call. Trimming took 7 bases from V and 1 from J, leaving 15 bases between them. The germline V gene encodes CDR1 MNHEY and CDR2 SMNVEV (reference sequence). The CDR3 totals 15 residues. The CDR3 nucleotides read TGTGCCAGCAATCGTAGGCAGTTAGGCACAGATACGCAGTATTTT. Translating gives CASNRRQLGTDTQYF.

This clonotype was counted only a few times. The genes are TRBV10-1 and TRBJ2-1, with 10 positions matching TRBD2. Unmatched junction bases numbered 13, after V lost 3 bases and J lost 5 bases. The CDR3 length is 18 residues. Germline V gene lookup returns CDR1 WNHNN and CDR2 SYGVQD (reference sequence). For the CDR3, the DNA is TGCGCCAGCAGTGATCCTACCCGCGGACTAGCGGCCCACAATGAGCAGTTCTTC. Its protein product is CASSDPTRGLAAHNEQFF.

This clonotype was seen repeatedly, ten times or more. The chain links TRBV12-3 or TRBV12-4 to TRBJ1-2; no clear D. Trimming took off 6 bases at V and 7 bases at J, with 21 bases between the two ends. The CDR3 sequence is 15 residues long. The CDR3 loop is CASSIHLGGGSGYTF. Written as DNA, the CDR3 is TGTGCCAGCAGCATCCACCTTGGCGGAGGGTCTGGCTACACCTTC.

The V and J genes are TRBV20-1 and TRBJ2-5, with D possibly TRBD2 on 6 matching bases. Germline lookup yields CDR1 DFQATT and CDR2 SNEGSKA (reference sequence). V lost 2 bases to trimming and J lost 0 bases, with 13 bases between them. This CDR3 contains 15 residues. CDR3: CSARKPSEYQETQYF. The CDR3 DNA reads TGCAGTGCTAGAAAACCTAGCGAGTACCAAGAGACCCAGTACTTC.

This clonotype came up many times. V usage is TRBV5-1 and J usage is TRBJ2-5; D ambiguous. The length of the CDR3 is 14 residues. From germline, CDR1 is SGHRS and CDR2 YFSETQ. The ends were cut back, 2 bases at V and 1 base at J, with 9 bases in the middle. In nucleotides, the CDR3 is TGCGCCAGCAGCTTATGGACCGGCCAAGAGACCCAGTACTTC. It yields the protein CASSLWTGQETQYF.

The chain links TRBV7-2 to TRBJ2-3; perhaps D is TRBD1 or TRBD2 (6 bases each). From germline, CDR1 is SGHTA and CDR2 FQGNSA. The CDR3 is made up of 15 amino acids. The V and J ends lost 5 bases and 3 bases respectively, with 15 bases between them. The CDR3 spells CASSLLGGRTDTQYF. CDR3 in DNA: TGTGCCAGCAGCCTCCTGGGGGGCAGGACAGATACGCAGTATTTT.

This clonotype appeared many times. The V gene is TRBV28, the J gene TRBJ2-2; possible D gene TRBD2, 5 bases. CDR3 length: 12 amino acids. The germline V gene encodes CDR1 MDHEN and CDR2 SYDVKM. The V and J ends lost 6 bases and 3 bases respectively, with 5 bases between them. The CDR3 region has the DNA TGTGCCAGCAGGGAGGACACCGGGGAGCTGTTTTTT. It codes for CASREDTGELFF.

In this sample, this clonotype turned up a few times. The J gene is TRBJ2-1, the V gene TRBV10-3, with D possibly TRBD2 on 5 matching bases. CDR3 length equals 11 residues. Germline CDR1 reads ENHRY; CDR2 reads SYGVKD. V was shortened by 6 bases and J by 7 bases, with 7 bases between the two germline ends. CDR3: CAIRWENEQFF. CDR3 DNA: TGTGCCATCAGGTGGGAGAATGAGCAGTTCTTC.

This clonotype was counted ten times or more. The chain uses TRBV6-5 and TRBJ2-6; D possibly corresponds to TRBD2 (5 bases). Germline V gene sequence: CDR1 MNHEY, CDR2 SVGAGI. The V end was cut by 0 bases, the J end by 5 bases, with 11 bases between. This CDR3 region has 16 residues. Here the CDR3 reads CASSYSGGGRANVLTF. The CDR3 DNA reads as TGTGCCAGCAGTTACTCGGGTGGCGGGCGGGCCAACGTCCTGACTTTC.

This clonotype was detected a few times. V gene TRBV7-6 combines with J gene TRBJ2-7; 10 bases agree with TRBD2. CDR3 length equals 17 residues. CDR1 and CDR2 from the germline V gene are SGHVS and FNYEAQ. V lost 2 bases and J lost 0; bases outside the gene matches: 7. CDR3 bases: TGTGCCAGCAGCTTACCCCATAGCGGGGGGAGCTCCTACGAGCAGTACTTC. Its translation: CASSLPHSGGSSYEQYF. Filled out from reference TRBV7-6 and TRBJ2-7, the complete variable domain reads GAGVSQSPRYKVTKRGQDVALRCDPISGHVSLYWYRQALGQGPEFLTYFNYEAQQDKSGLPNDRFSAERPEGSISTLTIQRTEQRDSAMYRCASSLPHSGGSSYEQYFGPGTRLTVT.

At least ten counts were recorded for this clonotype. The V gene is TRBV12-3 or TRBV12-4, the J gene TRBJ1-1; TRBD1 matches at 7 bases. This CDR3 is built from 12 residues. V shed 7 bases and J 6 bases; nucleotides not matched to a gene: 5. The CDR3 spells CASKRDRPEAFF. For the CDR3, the DNA is TGTGCCAGCAAAAGGGACAGACCTGAAGCTTTCTTT.

About this clonotype: One end of the junction fails to match germline, which may point to a read error. The CDR3 DNA is TGCAGTACTAGCGAGCTGGACACCGGGGAGCTGTTTTTT. Translated: CSTSELDTGELFF. The rearrangement joins TRBV20-1 to TRBJ2-2, with TRBD2 identical over 7 bases. Germline V gives CDR1 DFQATT, CDR2 SNEGSKA (reference sequence). This CDR3 spans 13 amino acids.

Regarding this clonotype: A much more abundant neighbour one base away suggests this may be a read error. The chain carries TRBV28 and TRBJ1-2; D gene ambiguous. Germline CDR1 reads MDHEN; CDR2 reads SYDVKM. This CDR3 region has 14 residues. Between the trimmed V and J ends, which lost 2 bases and 5 bases, there was a span of 12 bases. CDR3 loop: CASSLRGCGYGYTF. The CDR3 region has the DNA TGTGCCAGCAGTTTACGGGGTTGTGGGTATGGCTACACCTTC.

The V call is TRBV7-8, the J call TRBJ1-6; no definite D call. CDR1 is SGHVS and CDR2 is FQNEAQ in the germline V gene. The CDR3 runs 17 residues. V dropped 2 bases and J dropped 9 bases, with 20 bases sitting between them. The DNA of the CDR3 is TGTGCCAGCAGCTTACAAAACAGACCCACTGCTGGTTCACCCCTCCACTTT. Residues: CASSLQNRPTAGSPLHF.

This clonotype was observed a handful of times. This chain links TRBV20-1 with TRBJ2-7; 10 bases map to TRBD1. In germline, CDR1 is DFQATT, CDR2 SNEGSKA (reference sequence). The trim removed 3 bases at V and 3 bases at J, leaving 5 bases unmatched. The CDR3 consists of 14 residues. CDR3 loop: CSARGTGVIYEQYF. CDR3 sequence (DNA): TGCAGTGCTAGGGGGACAGGGGTCATCTACGAGCAGTACTTC.

This clonotype turned up a few times. The chain couples TRBV3-1 to TRBJ2-3; possible D gene TRBD2, 6 bases. The length of the CDR3 is 15 residues. Germline-derived CDR1 and CDR2 are LGHDT and YNNKEL (reference sequence). The ends were cut back, 1 base at V and 3 bases at J, with 11 bases in the middle. The CDR3 DNA follows: TGTGCCAGCAGCCAAGTTAGTCTAGCGACAGATACGCAGTATTTT. Translating gives CASSQVSLATDTQYF.

This clonotype came up many times. V is TRBV12-3 or TRBV12-4 and J is TRBJ2-5, with 11 bases aligning to TRBD2. Trimming removed 6 bases from V and 3 bases from J; junction bases left unmatched: 6. This CDR3 has 15 residues. The CDR3 DNA is TGTGCCAGCAGCTATATACTAGCGGGGGAAGAGACCCAGTACTTC. Encoded protein: CASSYILAGEETQYF.

This clonotype was picked up many times. The CDR3 reads CASSLEGSNQPQHF. Here the CDR3 DNA reads TGCGCCAGCAGCTTGGAAGGATCCAATCAGCCCCAGCATTTT. The J gene is TRBJ1-5, the V gene TRBV5-1; D unresolved. This CDR3 spans 14 amino acids. Germline V gene lookup returns CDR1 SGHRS and CDR2 YFSETQ. V dropped 0 bases and J dropped 3 bases, with 7 bases sitting between them. The whole variable domain, filled in from reference TRBV5-1 and TRBJ1-5, reads KAGVTQTPRYLIKTRGQQVTLSCSPISGHRSVSWYQQTPGQGLQFLFEYFSETQRNKGNFPGRFSGRQFSNSRSEMNVSTLELGDSALYLCASSLEGSNQPQHFGDGTRLSIL.

The J gene is TRBJ2-7, the V gene TRBV20-1; 11 bases agree with TRBD2. The V and J ends lost 7 bases and 3 bases, in that order; junction bases with no gene match: 5. This CDR3 comprises 13 residues. Germline-derived CDR1 and CDR2 are DFQATT and SNEGSKA (reference sequence). The CDR3 DNA reads as TGCAGTGGTCGGCTAGCGGGAGGCTACGAGCAGTACTTC. Translating gives CSGRLAGGYEQYF.

This clonotype has ten or more counts. V usage is TRBV9 and J usage is TRBJ2-7, with 14 bases aligning to TRBD2. Unmatched junction bases numbered 11, after V lost 0 bases and J lost 3 bases. Germline V gene sequence: CDR1 SGDLS, CDR2 YYNGEE. This CDR3 has 19 amino acids. The DNA for the CDR3 is TGTGCCAGCAGCGTAGGCGGCAAGACTAGCGGGAGGGTGGACTACGAGCAGTACTTC. Protein sequence: CASSVGGKTSGRVDYEQYF.